This T cell receptor beta chain came from a study of immune evolution from preneoplasia to lung adenocarcinoma. Looking at the study overall: HLA loss of heterozygosity: under 7.5% AIS, less than 18% MIA, approximately 35% ADC, none AAH.

Study outcomes and limitations: Compared with EGFR-mutant or double wild-type lesions, KRAS-mutant nodules were more clonal.

Sequencing used immunoSEQ multiplex PCR; TCRdb keeps in-frame clones, though not all of them. The data contain roughly 8,800 clones, 81% of them singletons. Resections took place in Japan or China from the mid-2010s to the late 2010s. Each case's diagnosis was confirmed by two pathologists on H&E. CDR1 and CDR2 from the germline V gene are SGDLS and YYNGEE. The CDR3 has 15 amino acids. V gave up 4 bases and J gave up 3 bases, with 17 bases separating them. About this clone itself: Its antigen is not known.

V and J are TRBV9 and TRBJ2-7, with D uncertain. This clonotype was sampled from an older person with lung adenocarcinoma. Material: FFPE lung adenocarcinoma in situ tissue. This CDR3 is CASSSSQSALYEQYF. The CDR3 DNA follows: TGTGCCAGCAGCTCTTCTCAGTCCGCCCTCTACGAGCAGTACTTC.